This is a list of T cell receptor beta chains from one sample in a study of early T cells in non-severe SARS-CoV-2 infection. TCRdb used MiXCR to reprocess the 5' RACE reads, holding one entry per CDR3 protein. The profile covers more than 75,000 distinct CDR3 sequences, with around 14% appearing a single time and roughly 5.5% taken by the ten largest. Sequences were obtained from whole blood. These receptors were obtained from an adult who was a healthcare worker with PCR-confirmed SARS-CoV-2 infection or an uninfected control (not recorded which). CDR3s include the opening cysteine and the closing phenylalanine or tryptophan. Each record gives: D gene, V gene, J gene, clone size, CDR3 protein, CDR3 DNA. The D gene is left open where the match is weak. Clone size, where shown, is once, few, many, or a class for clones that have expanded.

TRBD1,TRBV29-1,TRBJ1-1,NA,CSARGTVMNTEAFF,TGCAGCGCCCGAGGGACAGTCATGAACACTGAAGCTTTCTTT
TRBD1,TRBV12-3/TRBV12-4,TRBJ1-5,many,CASSRTGEGSNQPQHF,TGTGCCAGCAGCCGGACAGGGGAGGGAAGCAATCAGCCCCAGCATTTT
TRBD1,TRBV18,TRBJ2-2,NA,CASSPQGQANTGELFF,TGTGCCAGCTCACCCCAGGGACAGGCAAACACCGGGGAGCTGTTTTTT
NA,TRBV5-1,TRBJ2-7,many,CASSPDRYEQYF,TGCGCCAGCAGCCCCGACAGGTACGAGCAGTACTTC
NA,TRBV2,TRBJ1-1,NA,CASSPHGNTEAFF,TGTGCCAGCAGTCCCCACGGGAACACTGAAGCTTTCTTT
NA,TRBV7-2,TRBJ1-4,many,CASSTDTGRGLFF,TGTGCCAGCAGCACCGATACAGGGAGGGGGCTGTTTTTT
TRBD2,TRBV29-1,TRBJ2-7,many,CSVPSGSSYEQYF,TGCAGCGTACCTAGCGGGAGCTCCTACGAGCAGTACTTC
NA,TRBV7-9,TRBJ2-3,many,CASSLGPGDTQYF,TGTGCCAGCAGCCTAGGGCCAGGGGATACGCAGTATTTT
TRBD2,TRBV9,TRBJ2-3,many,CASSAPGLAGGTDTQYF,TGTGCCAGCAGCGCACCGGGACTAGCGGGAGGGACAGATACGCAGTATTTT
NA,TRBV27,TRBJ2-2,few,CASSLMNTGELFF,TGTGCCAGCAGCCTAATGAACACCGGGGAGCTGTTTTTT
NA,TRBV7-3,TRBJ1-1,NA,CASSRVGGPNTEAFF,TGTGCCAGCAGCCGCGTGGGGGGCCCGAATACTGAAGCTTTCTTT
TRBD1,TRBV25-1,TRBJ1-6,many,CASSPPIGQGNSPLHF,TGTGCCAGCAGTCCCCCCATCGGACAGGGGAATTCACCCCTCCACTTT
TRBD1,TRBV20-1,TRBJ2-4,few,CSVPWTGRDIQYF,TGCAGTGTTCCCTGGACAGGGAGAGACATTCAGTACTTC
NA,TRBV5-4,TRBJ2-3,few,CASSLEANPWDTQYF,TGTGCCAGCAGCTTGGAAGCTAACCCGTGGGATACGCAGTATTTT
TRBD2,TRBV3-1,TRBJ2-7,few,CASSQTSGRYEQYF,TGTGCCAGCAGCCAAACTAGCGGGCGCTACGAGCAGTACTTC
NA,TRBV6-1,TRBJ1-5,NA,CASRREGRARSNQPQHF,TGTGCCAGCAGACGTGAGGGCAGGGCGAGAAGCAATCAGCCCCAGCATTTT
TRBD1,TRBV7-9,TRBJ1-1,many,CASRSSGTGDLEAFF,TGTGCCAGCAGGTCCTCCGGGACAGGGGATCTTGAAGCTTTCTTT
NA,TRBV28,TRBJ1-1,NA,CASSLNRGRDTEAFF,TGTGCCAGCAGTTTAAATCGGGGTAGGGACACTGAAGCTTTCTTT
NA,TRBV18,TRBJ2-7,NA,CASSPSQSYEQYF,TGTGCCAGCTCACCATCCCAGTCCTACGAGCAGTACTTC
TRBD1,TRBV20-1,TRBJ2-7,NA,CSARAGGYEQYF,TGCAGTGCTAGGGCAGGGGGCTACGAGCAGTACTTC
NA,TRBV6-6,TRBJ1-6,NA,CASSSTVDSPLHF,TGTGCCAGCAGCAGCACAGTCGATTCACCCCTCCACTTT
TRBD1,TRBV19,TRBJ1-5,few,CASVPGQGIYSNQPQHF,TGTGCCAGTGTGCCGGGACAGGGGATATATAGCAATCAGCCCCAGCATTTT
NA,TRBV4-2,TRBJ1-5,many,CASSQVYGGFKPQHF,TGTGCCAGCAGCCAAGTGTACGGGGGATTTAAGCCCCAGCATTTT
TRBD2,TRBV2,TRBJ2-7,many,CASEGTSSYEQYF,TGTGCCAGCGAAGGGACTAGCTCCTACGAGCAGTACTTC
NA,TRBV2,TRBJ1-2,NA,CASSEGSYGYTF,TGTGCCAGCAGTGAAGGCAGCTATGGCTACACCTTC
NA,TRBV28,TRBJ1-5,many,CASSLYGGGQPQHF,TGTGCCAGCAGTTTATATGGAGGGGGACAGCCCCAGCATTTT
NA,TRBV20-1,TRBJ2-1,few,CSARDYNEQFF,TGCAGTGCTAGAGACTACAATGAGCAGTTCTTC
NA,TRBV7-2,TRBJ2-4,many,CASSLSSDIQYF,TGTGCCAGCAGCTTATCTAGTGACATTCAGTACTTC